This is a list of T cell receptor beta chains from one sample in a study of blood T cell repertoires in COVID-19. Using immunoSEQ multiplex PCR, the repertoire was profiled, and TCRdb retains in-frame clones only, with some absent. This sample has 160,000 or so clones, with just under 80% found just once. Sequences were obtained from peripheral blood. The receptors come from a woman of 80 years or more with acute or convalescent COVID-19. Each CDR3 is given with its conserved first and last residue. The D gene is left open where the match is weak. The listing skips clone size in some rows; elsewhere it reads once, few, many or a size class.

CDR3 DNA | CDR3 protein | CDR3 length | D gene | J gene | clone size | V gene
TGTGCCAGCAGTTACTCGCTGCGGACAGATAACTATGGCTACACCTTC | CASSYSLRTDNYGYTF | 16 | . | TRBJ1-2 | . | TRBV6-7
TGTGCCAGCACTGAGGAACCTACAGGCTTTAACTATGGCTACACCTTC | CASTEEPTGFNYGYTF | 16 | . | TRBJ1-2 | . | TRBV6-1
TGCGCCAGCAGCCAGACAGTTCTCTCTGGGGCCAACGTCCTGACTTTC | CASSQTVLSGANVLTF | 16 | . | TRBJ2-6 | . | TRBV4-1
TGTGCCAGCCTTAGAGGGACTAGCGGGAGGGCCAGGACCGGGGAGCTGTTTTTT | CASLRGTSGRARTGELFF | 18 | TRBD2 | TRBJ2-2 | once | TRBV11-2
TGTGCCAGCAGTTTAGTTGGGAGCTCCTATAATTCACCCCTCCACTTT | CASSLVGSSYNSPLHF | 16 | . | TRBJ1-6 | . | TRBV27
TGTGCCAGCAGCGCTCGGGGGTGGGGACTCCAAGAGACCCAGTACTTC | CASSARGWGLQETQYF | 16 | . | TRBJ2-5 | few | TRBV9
TGCAGCGTTGAACAGAACACTGAAGCTTTCTTT | CSVEQNTEAFF | 11 | . | TRBJ1-1 | few | TRBV29-1
TGTGCCAGCACCCCGGGACAGCAGACCTACGAGCAGTACTTC | CASTPGQQTYEQYF | 14 | TRBD1 | TRBJ2-7 | . | TRBV28
TGTGCCAGCTCGGGGGGAGGGACTCGGGATCAGCCCCAGCATTTT | CASSGGGTRDQPQHF | 15 | . | TRBJ1-5 | . | TRBV7-9
TGTGCCAGCAGCCCAGGGGGCGGGGGAGGGAATTCACCCCTCCACTTT | CASSPGGGGGNSPLHF | 16 | TRBD1 | TRBJ1-6 | . | TRBV2